This T cell receptor (beta chain) was sequenced during a study of blood T cell repertoires in COVID-19. In the authors' workflow: Nucleated cell number was recorded as an estimate derived from reference gene primer amplification. The data were produced by immunoSEQ multiplex PCR, yet TCRdb's version contains in-frame clones alone and is incomplete. V and J calls and clone size follow that table, whereas D and trimming were derived from the DNA. Among about 290,000 clones listed, about 85% were seen once. CDR1 and CDR2 (germline): SGHRS, YFSETQ. With V trimmed by 3 bases and J by 2 bases, 6 bases remained unmatched. The CDR3 runs 15 residues.

The rearrangement uses TRBV5-1 and TRBJ1-1, with TRBD1 identical over 8 bases. This TCR came from a woman between 45 and 65 years old with active or convalescent COVID-19. Sequenced sample: peripheral blood. CDR3 sequence reads: CASSWGDRPNTEAFF. CDR3 DNA sequence: TGCGCCAGCAGCTGGGGGGACAGGCCTAACACTGAAGCTTTCTTT.